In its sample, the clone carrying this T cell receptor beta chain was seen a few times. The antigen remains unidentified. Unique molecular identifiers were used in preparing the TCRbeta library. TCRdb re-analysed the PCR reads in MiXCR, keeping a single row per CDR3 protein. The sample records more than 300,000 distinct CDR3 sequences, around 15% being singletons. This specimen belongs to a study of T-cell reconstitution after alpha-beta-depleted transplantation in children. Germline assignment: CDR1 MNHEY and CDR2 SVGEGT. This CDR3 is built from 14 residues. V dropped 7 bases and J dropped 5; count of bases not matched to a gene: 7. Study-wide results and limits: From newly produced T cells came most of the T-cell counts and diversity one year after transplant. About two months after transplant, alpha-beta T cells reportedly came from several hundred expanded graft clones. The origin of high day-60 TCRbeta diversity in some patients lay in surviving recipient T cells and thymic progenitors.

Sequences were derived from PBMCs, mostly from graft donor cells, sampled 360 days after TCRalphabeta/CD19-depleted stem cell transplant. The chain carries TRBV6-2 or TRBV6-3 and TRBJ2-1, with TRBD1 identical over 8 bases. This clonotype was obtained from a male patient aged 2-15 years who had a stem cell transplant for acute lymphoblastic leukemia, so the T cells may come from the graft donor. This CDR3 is CASKGTGGHNEQFF. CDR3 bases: TGTGCCAGCAAAGGGACAGGCGGACACAATGAGCAGTTCTTC.